This T cell receptor beta chain was obtained from a study of T cell repertoires in cytomegalovirus infection. Study-wide background: In public TCR beta signatures, there were indications of both CMV infection and matching HLA type. The study's findings and limits: Cumulative frequency of public TCR beta families picked out carriers of CMV plus the relevant HLA. CMV-specific TCR beta clonotypes restricted by HLA-C were the ones dominating the ex vivo response.

Using its own MiXCR run on the reads, TCRdb lists one record per CDR3 protein. This table holds 230,000 or so distinct CDR3 sequences, approximately 15% found once. This clonotype was seen at least ten times. Its matching antigen is unknown. This CDR3 comprises 14 residues. CDR1 and CDR2 from the germline V gene are MDHEN and SYDVKM. The ends lost 6 bases at V and 5 bases at J; junction bases unmatched: 8. The source is a human donor in good health (CMV status not recorded). Some clones in this sample may be carry-over from other donors' samples. Material: CD8+ T cells from PBMCs. This chain connects TRBV28 to TRBJ1-1, with 8 bases identical to TRBD1. CDR3 in DNA: TGTGCCAGCAGCGTGACAGGGGACGGGACTGAAGCTTTCTTT. Translation: CASSVTGDGTEAFF.